This T cell receptor (beta chain) is drawn from a study of cytomegalovirus exposure and HLA in healthy donors. Study-wide background: In an earlier analysis, 95 million to 140 million unique TCR beta sequences were found from some 180 million T cells.

Study results and limitations: Donors were assumed by presence/absence analyses to have roughly uniform sequencing depth. Per published reports, the classifier diagnosed cytomegalovirus status with high specificity and sensitivity.

Regarding this clone: Its antigen is not identified.

Primers: 60 Vbeta forward and 13 Jbeta reverse. Sequencing was performed with immunoSEQ multiplex PCR; in TCRdb, only in-frame clones are kept and a portion is missing. The data hold about 110,000 clones, with about 70% observed a single time. This CDR3 has 15 amino acids. CDR1 is MDHEN, CDR2 SYDVKM, per germline. V dropped 8 bases and J dropped 6 bases, with 20 bases sitting between them. The rearrangement uses TRBV28 and TRBJ1-5; D unclear. What was sequenced was PBMCs. The receptor was isolated from a woman between 50 and 59 years old in good health and CMV-seropositive. The CDR3, as DNA: TGTGCCAGCCTACATGGTGCGCGGGTTGGTCAGCCCCAGCATTTT. Translated: CASLHGARVGQPQHF.